These T cell receptor beta chains were read from a single sample in a study of PD-L1 blockade in urothelial cancer. Clones were read by immunoSEQ multiplex PCR, and TCRdb kept only the in-frame ones, dropping some. In the table there are roughly 51,000 clones, about four fifths of which are singletons. Sample: PBMCs, taken around atezolizumab (anti-PD-L1) treatment. These receptor sequences come from a man between 65 and 80 years old with urothelial cancer. Each CDR3 is given with its conserved first and last residue. Each record gives: V gene, J gene, clone size, D gene, CDR3 DNA, CDR3 protein. A D gene is named only where the DNA matches it firmly. Expanded clones are given a class, and other clones once, few, many or no size at all.

V gene: TRBV10-1
J gene: TRBJ2-1
clone size: -
D gene: TRBD2
CDR3 DNA: TGCGCCAGCAGTGAGTCGACAGGGACTAGCGGGACCCAGTTCTTC
CDR3 protein: CASSESTGTSGTQFF

V gene: TRBV6-1
J gene: TRBJ1-2
clone size: many
D gene: -
CDR3 DNA: TGTGCCAGCAGTGAGGCAGGGGCCGTTAACTATGGCTACACCTTC
CDR3 protein: CASSEAGAVNYGYTF

V gene: TRBV5-4
J gene: TRBJ2-3
clone size: -
D gene: -
CDR3 DNA: TGTGCCAGCAGCTTGGCCCCGGGGATAAGCACAGATACGCAGTATTTT
CDR3 protein: CASSLAPGISTDTQYF

V gene: TRBV19
J gene: TRBJ1-4
clone size: -
D gene: TRBD1
CDR3 DNA: TGTGCCAGTTCGACAGGGAAAGGCGAAAAACTGTTTTTT
CDR3 protein: CASSTGKGEKLFF

V gene: TRBV19
J gene: TRBJ2-7
clone size: -
D gene: -
CDR3 DNA: TGTGCCAGTGGTGGTCGACCCGAGGAGGCTTACGAGCAGTACTTC
CDR3 protein: CASGGRPEEAYEQYF

V gene: TRBV2
J gene: TRBJ1-1
clone size: -
D gene: TRBD1
CDR3 DNA: TGTGCCAGCAGTTACAGGGGAGAAACTGAAGCTTTCTTT
CDR3 protein: CASSYRGETEAFF

V gene: TRBV12-1
J gene: TRBJ2-2
clone size: -
D gene: -
CDR3 DNA: TGTGCCAGCAGCCCATCAGAAGAGCTAGCGGTAAAAATCGCGAACACCGGGGAGCTGTTTTTT
CDR3 protein: CASSPSEELAVKIANTGELFF

V gene: TRBV6-1
J gene: TRBJ2-7
clone size: few
D gene: TRBD1
CDR3 DNA: TGTGCCAGCAGTGCTTCGACAGGGGACTTTGGCTCCTACGAGCAGTACTTC
CDR3 protein: CASSASTGDFGSYEQYF

V gene: TRBV7-8
J gene: TRBJ2-5
clone size: -
D gene: TRBD2
CDR3 DNA: TGTGCCAGCAGCCTCGGGACTAGCGGGGCCCAAGAGACCCAGTACTTC
CDR3 protein: CASSLGTSGAQETQYF

V gene: TRBV10-3
J gene: TRBJ2-3
clone size: -
D gene: -
CDR3 DNA: TGTGCCATCAGTGAAGGAGAGGGTTCAGATACGCAGTATTTT
CDR3 protein: CAISEGEGSDTQYF

V gene: TRBV15
J gene: TRBJ1-3
clone size: -
D gene: TRBD1
CDR3 DNA: TGTGCCACCAGCAGATTTCGACAGGGCTCCCCTGGAAACACCATATATTTT
CDR3 protein: CATSRFRQGSPGNTIYF

V gene: TRBV28
J gene: TRBJ2-7
clone size: -
D gene: -
CDR3 DNA: TGTGCCAGCTTGGCGGGAACTGCGGGGGAGCAGTACTTC
CDR3 protein: CASLAGTAGEQYF

V gene: TRBV6-6
J gene: TRBJ2-7
clone size: -
D gene: -
CDR3 DNA: TGTGCCAGCAGTTACTCCCAAAGCCCCCACGAGCAGTACTTC
CDR3 protein: CASSYSQSPHEQYF

V gene: TRBV2
J gene: TRBJ2-1
clone size: -
D gene: TRBD2
CDR3 DNA: TGTGCCAGCAGTGTTCAGCTAGCGGGAGATAATGAGCAGTTCTTC
CDR3 protein: CASSVQLAGDNEQFF

V gene: TRBV5-8
J gene: TRBJ1-5
clone size: once
D gene: -
CDR3 DNA: TGTGCCAGCAGCTTCAGGGAAGGCCAGCCCCAGCATTTT
CDR3 protein: CASSFREGQPQHF

V gene: TRBV11-2
J gene: TRBJ1-3
clone size: once
D gene: -
CDR3 DNA: TGTGCCAGCAGCTTAGCCCAGACATCGGGAAACACCATATATTTT
CDR3 protein: CASSLAQTSGNTIYF

V gene: TRBV25-1
J gene: TRBJ2-2
clone size: -
D gene: TRBD1
CDR3 DNA: TGTGCCAGCAGATCCGGGACAGAAAACACCGGGGAGCTGTTTTTT
CDR3 protein: CASRSGTENTGELFF